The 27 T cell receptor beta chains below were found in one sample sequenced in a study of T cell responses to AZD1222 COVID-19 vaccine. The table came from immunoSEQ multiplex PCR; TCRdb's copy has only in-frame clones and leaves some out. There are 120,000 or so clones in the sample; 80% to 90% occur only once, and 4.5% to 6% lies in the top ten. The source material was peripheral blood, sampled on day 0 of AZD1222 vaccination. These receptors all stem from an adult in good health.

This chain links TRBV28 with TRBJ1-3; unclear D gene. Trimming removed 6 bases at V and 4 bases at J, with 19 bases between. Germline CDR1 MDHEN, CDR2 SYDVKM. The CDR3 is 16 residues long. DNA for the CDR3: TGTGCCAGCAGCTCCAGCCGGCGGGCGGCCGGAAACACCATATATTTT. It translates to CASSSSRRAAGNTIYF.

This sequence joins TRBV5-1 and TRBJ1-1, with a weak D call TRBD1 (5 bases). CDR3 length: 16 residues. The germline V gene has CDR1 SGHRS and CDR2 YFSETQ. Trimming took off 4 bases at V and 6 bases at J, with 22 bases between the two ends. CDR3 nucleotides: TGCGCCAGCAGCCAGACAGCTACATGGCCCAGGGCTGAAGCTTTCTTT. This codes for CASSQTATWPRAEAFF.

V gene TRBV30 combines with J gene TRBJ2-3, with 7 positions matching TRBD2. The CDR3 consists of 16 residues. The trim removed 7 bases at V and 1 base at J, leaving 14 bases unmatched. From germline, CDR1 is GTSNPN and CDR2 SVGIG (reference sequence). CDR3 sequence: CALKALGGFGTDTQYF. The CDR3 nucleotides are TGTGCCTTGAAGGCCTTGGGGGGGTTTGGCACAGATACGCAGTATTTT.

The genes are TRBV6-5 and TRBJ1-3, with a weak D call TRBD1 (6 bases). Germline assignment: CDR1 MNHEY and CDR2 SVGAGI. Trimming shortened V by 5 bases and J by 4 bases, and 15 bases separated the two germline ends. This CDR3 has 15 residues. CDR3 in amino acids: CASSPAQGRGNTIYF. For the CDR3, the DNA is TGTGCCAGCAGTCCCGCCCAGGGGCGGGGAAACACCATATATTTT.

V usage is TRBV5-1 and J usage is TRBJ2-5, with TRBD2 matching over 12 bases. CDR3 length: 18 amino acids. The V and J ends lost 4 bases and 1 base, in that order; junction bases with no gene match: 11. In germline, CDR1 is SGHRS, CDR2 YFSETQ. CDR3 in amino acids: CASSPNVLAGGSQETQYF. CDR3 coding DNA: TGCGCCAGCAGCCCAAATGTACTAGCGGGAGGATCCCAAGAGACCCAGTACTTC. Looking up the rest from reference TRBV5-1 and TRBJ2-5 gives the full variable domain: KAGVTQTPRYLIKTRGQQVTLSCSPISGHRSVSWYQQTPGQGLQFLFEYFSETQRNKGNFPGRFSGRQFSNSRSEMNVSTLELGDSALYLCASSPNVLAGGSQETQYFGPGTRLLVL.

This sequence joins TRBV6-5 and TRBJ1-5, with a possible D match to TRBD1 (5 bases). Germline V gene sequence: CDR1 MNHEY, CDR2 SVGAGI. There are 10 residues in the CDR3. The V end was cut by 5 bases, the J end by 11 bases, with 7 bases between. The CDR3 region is CASSRGTQHF. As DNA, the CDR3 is TGTGCCAGCAGTAGGGGAACCCAGCATTTT.

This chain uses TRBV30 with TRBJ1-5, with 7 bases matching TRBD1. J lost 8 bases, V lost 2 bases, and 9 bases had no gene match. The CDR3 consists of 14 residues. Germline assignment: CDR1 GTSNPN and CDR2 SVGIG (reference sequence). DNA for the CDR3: TGTGCCTGGAGTACACGGACAGGAGGGAAGCCCCAGCATTTT. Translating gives CAWSTRTGGKPQHF. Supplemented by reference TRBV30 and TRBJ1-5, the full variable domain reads SQTIHQWPATLVQPVGSPLSLECTVEGTSNPNLYWYRQAAGRGLQLLFYSVGIGQISSEVPQNLSASRPQDRQFILSSKKLLLSDSGFYLCAWSTRTGGKPQHFGDGTRLSIL.

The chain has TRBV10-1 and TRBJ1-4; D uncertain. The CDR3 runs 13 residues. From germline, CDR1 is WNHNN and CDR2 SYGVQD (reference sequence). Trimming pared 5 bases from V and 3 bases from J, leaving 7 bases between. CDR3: CASSSNPNEKLFF. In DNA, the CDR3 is TGCGCCAGCAGTTCAAACCCTAATGAAAAACTGTTTTTT.

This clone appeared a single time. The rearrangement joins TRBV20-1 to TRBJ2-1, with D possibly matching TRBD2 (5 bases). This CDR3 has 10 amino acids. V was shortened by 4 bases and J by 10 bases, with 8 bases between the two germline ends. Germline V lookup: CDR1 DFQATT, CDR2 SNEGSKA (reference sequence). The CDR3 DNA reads TGCAGTGCTAAGGACTCGGAGCAGTTCTTC. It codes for CSAKDSEQFF.

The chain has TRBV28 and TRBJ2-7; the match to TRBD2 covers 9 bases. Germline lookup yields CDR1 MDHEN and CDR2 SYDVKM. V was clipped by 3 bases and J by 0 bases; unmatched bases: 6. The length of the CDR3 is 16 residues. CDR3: CASSFSGRPSSYEQYF. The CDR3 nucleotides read TGTGCCAGCAGTTTTAGCGGGAGACCATCCTCCTACGAGCAGTACTTC. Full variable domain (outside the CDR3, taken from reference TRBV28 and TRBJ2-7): DVKVTQSSRYLVKRTGEKVFLECVQDMDHENMFWYRQDPGLGLRLIYFSYDVKMKEKGDIPEGYSVSREKKERFSLILESASTNQTSMYLCASSFSGRPSSYEQYFGPGTRLTVT.

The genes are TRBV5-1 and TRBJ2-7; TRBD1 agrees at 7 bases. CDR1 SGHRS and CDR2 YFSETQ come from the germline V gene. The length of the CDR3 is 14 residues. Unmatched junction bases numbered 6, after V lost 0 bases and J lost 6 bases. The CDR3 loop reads CASSLANRGGEQYF. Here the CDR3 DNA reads TGCGCCAGCAGCTTGGCAAACAGGGGTGGCGAGCAGTACTTC.

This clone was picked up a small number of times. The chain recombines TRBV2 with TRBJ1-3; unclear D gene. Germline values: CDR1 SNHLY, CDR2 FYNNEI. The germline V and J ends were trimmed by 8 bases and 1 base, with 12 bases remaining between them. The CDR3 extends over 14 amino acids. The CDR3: CASGRAASGNTIYF. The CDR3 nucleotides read TGTGCCAGCGGGCGGGCAGCTTCTGGAAACACCATATATTTT.

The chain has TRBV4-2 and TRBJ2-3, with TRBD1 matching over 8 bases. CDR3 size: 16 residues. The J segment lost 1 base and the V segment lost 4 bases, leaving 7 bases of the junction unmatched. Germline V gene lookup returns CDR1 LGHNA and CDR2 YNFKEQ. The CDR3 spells CASSLRQGMGTDTQYF. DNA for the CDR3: TGTGCCAGCAGCCTACGACAGGGGATGGGCACAGATACGCAGTATTTT.

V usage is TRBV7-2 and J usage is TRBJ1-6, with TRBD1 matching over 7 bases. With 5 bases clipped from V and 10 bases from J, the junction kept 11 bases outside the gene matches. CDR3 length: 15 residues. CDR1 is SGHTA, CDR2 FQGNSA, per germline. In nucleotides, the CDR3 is TGTGCCAGCAGCCTACGACAGGGAGGCAAGTCACCCCTCCACTTT. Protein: CASSLRQGGKSPLHF.

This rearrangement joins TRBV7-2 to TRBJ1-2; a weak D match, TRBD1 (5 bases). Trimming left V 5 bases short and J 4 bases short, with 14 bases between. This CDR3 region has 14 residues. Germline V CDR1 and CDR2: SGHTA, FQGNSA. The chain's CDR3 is CASSPPQGIYGYTF. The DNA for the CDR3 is TGTGCCAGCAGCCCCCCCCAGGGTATCTATGGCTACACCTTC.

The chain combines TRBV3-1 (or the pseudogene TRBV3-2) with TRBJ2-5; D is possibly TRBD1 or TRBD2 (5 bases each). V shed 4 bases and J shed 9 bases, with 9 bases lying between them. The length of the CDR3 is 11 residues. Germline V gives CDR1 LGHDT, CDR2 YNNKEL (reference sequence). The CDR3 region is CASSRGSAQYF. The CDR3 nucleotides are TGTGCCAGCAGCCGGGGGAGTGCCCAGTACTTC.

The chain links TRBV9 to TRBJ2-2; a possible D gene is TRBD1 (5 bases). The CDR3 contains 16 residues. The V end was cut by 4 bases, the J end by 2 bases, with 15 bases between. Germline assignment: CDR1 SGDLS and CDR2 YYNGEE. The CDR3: CASSLTVRANTGELFF. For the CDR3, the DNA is TGTGCCAGCAGCCTAACTGTCAGGGCAAACACCGGGGAGCTGTTTTTT.

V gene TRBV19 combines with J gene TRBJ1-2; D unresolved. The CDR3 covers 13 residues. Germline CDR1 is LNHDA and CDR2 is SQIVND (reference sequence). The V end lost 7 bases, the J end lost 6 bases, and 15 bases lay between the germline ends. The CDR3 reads CASTNQPGDGYTF. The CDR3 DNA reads TGTGCCAGTACCAACCAGCCTGGGGATGGCTACACCTTC.

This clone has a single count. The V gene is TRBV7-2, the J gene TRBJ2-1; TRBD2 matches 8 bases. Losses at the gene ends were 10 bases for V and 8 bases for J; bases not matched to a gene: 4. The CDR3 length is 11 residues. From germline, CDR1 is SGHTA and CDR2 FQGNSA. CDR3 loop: CATLAGYEQFF. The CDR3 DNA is TGTGCCACGTTAGCGGGGTATGAGCAGTTCTTC.

DNA of the CDR3: TGTGCCTGGAGGTTAGCGGGAGGCCGGGGGGGTGAGCAGTTCTTC. Its protein product is CAWRLAGGRGGEQFF. The V and J genes are TRBV30 and TRBJ2-1; 10 nucleotides align to TRBD2. Germline V gene lookup returns CDR1 GTSNPN and CDR2 SVGIG (reference sequence). The V and J ends lost 3 bases and 9 bases, in that order; junction bases with no gene match: 11. The CDR3 loop spans 15 amino acids.

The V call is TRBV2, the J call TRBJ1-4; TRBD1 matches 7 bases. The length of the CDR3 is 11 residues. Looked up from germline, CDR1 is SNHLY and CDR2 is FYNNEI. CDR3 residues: CAGGQNEKLFF. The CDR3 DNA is TGTGCAGGGGGACAGAATGAAAAACTGTTTTTT.

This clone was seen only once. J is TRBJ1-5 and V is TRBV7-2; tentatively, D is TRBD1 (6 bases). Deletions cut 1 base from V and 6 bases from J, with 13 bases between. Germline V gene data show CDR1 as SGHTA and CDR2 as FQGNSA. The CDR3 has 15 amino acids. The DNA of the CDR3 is TGTGCCAGCAGCTTAGACAGGGCACCCAGTCAGCCCCAGCATTTT. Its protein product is CASSLDRAPSQPQHF. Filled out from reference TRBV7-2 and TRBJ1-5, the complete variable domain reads GAGVSQSPSNKVTEKGKDVELRCDPISGHTALYWYRQSLGQGLEFLIYFQGNSAPDKSGLPSDRFSAERTGGSVSTLTIQRTQQEDSAVYLCASSLDRAPSQPQHFGDGTRLSIL.

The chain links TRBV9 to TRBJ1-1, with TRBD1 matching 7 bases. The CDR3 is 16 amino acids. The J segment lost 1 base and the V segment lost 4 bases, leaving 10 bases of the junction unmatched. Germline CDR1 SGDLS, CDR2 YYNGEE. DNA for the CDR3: TGTGCCAGCAGCCCGCGACAGGGCAGAACGAACACTGAAGCTTTCTTT. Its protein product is CASSPRQGRTNTEAFF.

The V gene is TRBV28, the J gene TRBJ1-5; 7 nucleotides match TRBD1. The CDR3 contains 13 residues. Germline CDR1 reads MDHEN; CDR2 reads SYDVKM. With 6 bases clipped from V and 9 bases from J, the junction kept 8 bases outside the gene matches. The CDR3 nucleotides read TGTGCCAGCAGGACAGGGCCGGGATGGCCCCAGCATTTT. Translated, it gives CASRTGPGWPQHF.

CDR3 region: CASSIAGGGEQYF. The CDR3 DNA follows: TGTGCCAGTAGTATAGCAGGGGGCGGCGAGCAGTACTTC. The chain couples TRBV19 to TRBJ2-7; 8 positions agree with TRBD1. Germline V CDR1 and CDR2: LNHDA, SQIVND (reference sequence). V trimming: 1 base; J trimming: 6 bases; junction bases outside the gene matches: 2. The CDR3 extends over 13 amino acids.

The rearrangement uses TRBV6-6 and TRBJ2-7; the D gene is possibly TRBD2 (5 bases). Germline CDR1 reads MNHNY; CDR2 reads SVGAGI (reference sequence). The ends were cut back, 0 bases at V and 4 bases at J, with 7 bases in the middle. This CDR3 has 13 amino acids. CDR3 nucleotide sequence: TGTGCCAGCAGTTACTCCCTAGCATACGAGCAGTACTTC. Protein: CASSYSLAYEQYF.

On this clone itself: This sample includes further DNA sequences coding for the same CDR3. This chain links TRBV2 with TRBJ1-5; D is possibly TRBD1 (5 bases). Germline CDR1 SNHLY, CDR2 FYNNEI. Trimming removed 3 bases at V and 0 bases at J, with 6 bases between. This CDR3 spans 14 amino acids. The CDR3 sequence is CASSEQGSNQPQHF. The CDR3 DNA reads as TGTGCCAGCAGTGAGCAGGGTAGCAATCAGCCCCAGCATTTT.